Below are 27 T cell receptor beta chains sequenced from a single sample in a study of follicular helper T cells after annual influenza vaccination. Sample time point: 2015-2016 season, 7 days after influenza vaccination. Some clones are missing from TCRdb's copy, which holds only in-frame ones; the method was immunoSEQ multiplex PCR. Of roughly 5,000 clones listed, 84% are singletons. The input for sequencing was CXCR5+ CD38- circulating T follicular helper cells from blood, taken 7 days after influenza vaccination. The subset: circulating Tfh, non-naive CD4+CXCR5+PD-1+ (ICOS+CD38+ or ICOS-CD38-). Receptors originate from an adult who received the influenza vaccine.

The chain combines TRBV14 with TRBJ1-2; no definite D call. From germline, CDR1 is SGHDN and CDR2 FVKESK. V was shortened by 2 bases and J by 0 bases, with 4 bases between the two germline ends. This CDR3 is 13 amino acids long. The DNA of the CDR3 is TGTGCCAGCAGCCAACGGGCTAACTATGGCTACACCTTC. Translating it yields CASSQRANYGYTF.

The V gene is TRBV6-1, the J gene TRBJ1-5; D call uncertain. The V gene's germline CDR1 is MNHNS and CDR2 SASEGT. The CDR3 has 14 residues. Trimming removed 6 bases from V and 10 bases from J, with 19 bases in between. The CDR3 loop reads CASRIAGEPYPQHF. The CDR3 nucleotides read TGTGCCAGCAGAATAGCTGGGGAGCCCTACCCCCAGCATTTT.

The rearrangement joins TRBV28 to TRBJ2-7, with 7 bases that match TRBD1. Germline loops: CDR1 MDHEN, CDR2 SYDVKM. The CDR3 covers 14 residues. Trimming removed 7 bases from V and 3 bases from J; junction bases left unmatched: 9. CDR3: CASIKQGSLYEQYF. CDR3 DNA: TGTGCCAGCATAAAACAGGGGTCCCTCTACGAGCAGTACTTC.

V gene TRBV29-1 combines with J gene TRBJ2-3; maybe TRBD1 (6 bases). Germline V gene lookup returns CDR1 SQVTM and CDR2 ANQGSEA. The length of the CDR3 is 11 residues. The ends were cut back, 6 bases at V and 7 bases at J, with 11 bases in the middle. The CDR3 region is CSVSQGNTQYF. CDR3 in DNA: TGCAGCGTGTCACAGGGCAATACGCAGTATTTT.

The chain uses TRBV14 and TRBJ2-3, with TRBD1 matching 8 bases. Germline loops: CDR1 SGHDN, CDR2 FVKESK. The CDR3 runs to 17 residues. Trimming cost V 2 bases and J 5 bases; bases outside gene matches: 12. The chain's CDR3 is CASSQQKSAGGLDTQYF. CDR3 nucleotide sequence: TGTGCCAGCAGCCAACAAAAGTCGGCAGGGGGCTTAGATACGCAGTATTTT.

The chain carries TRBV11-2 and TRBJ1-4, with TRBD1 identical over 10 bases. CDR1 and CDR2 from the germline V gene are SGHAT and FQNNGV. The CDR3 is 15 amino acids. Germline trimming cut 3 bases from V and 9 bases from J; bases unmatched to any gene: 7. In DNA form, the CDR3 reads TGTGCCAGCAGCTTGACAGGGGGCACAGAGAAAAAACTGTTTTTT. Translating it yields CASSLTGGTEKKLFF.

The chain uses TRBV5-1 and TRBJ2-5; D is unresolved. V gave up 0 bases and J gave up 2 bases, with 8 bases separating them. The germline gives CDR1 SGHRS, CDR2 YFSETQ. The CDR3 is 14 residues long. The CDR3 spells CASSLVDPQETQYF. The CDR3, as DNA: TGCGCCAGCAGCTTGGTGGATCCTCAAGAGACCCAGTACTTC.

This chain joins TRBV28 and TRBJ1-2, with D possibly matching TRBD1 (5 bases). The length of the CDR3 is 18 residues. V shed 2 bases and J shed 3 bases, with 22 bases lying between them. Germline-derived CDR1 and CDR2 are MDHEN and SYDVKM. CDR3 sequence reads: CASSLIYLADPRDYGYTF. In DNA form, the CDR3 reads TGTGCCAGCAGTTTAATATATTTAGCAGACCCCAGGGACTATGGCTACACCTTC.

The chain is built from TRBV5-1 and TRBJ2-5; TRBD2 agrees at 9 bases. This CDR3 comprises 16 residues. Germline V gene lookup returns CDR1 SGHRS and CDR2 YFSETQ. After removal of 0 bases from V and 1 base from J, the junction contained 4 bases not matched to a gene. The CDR3 loop is CASSLGVAGAQETQYF. Written as DNA, the CDR3 is TGCGCCAGCAGCTTGGGAGTAGCGGGAGCCCAAGAGACCCAGTACTTC.

This chain links TRBV30 with TRBJ2-4, with 9 bases lining up with TRBD1. Germline V lookup: CDR1 GTSNPN, CDR2 SVGIG (reference sequence). The V segment lost 1 base and the J segment 10 bases; nucleotides outside the gene matches: 11. CDR3 length: 15 amino acids. The CDR3 protein is CAWSGGTGRGNIQYF. The CDR3 DNA is TGTGCCTGGAGTGGGGGGACAGGGAGGGGAAATATTCAGTACTTC.

This clone was seen only a few times. The rearrangement links TRBV19 to TRBJ1-2; D possibly corresponds to TRBD1 (5 bases). Germline assignment: CDR1 LNHDA and CDR2 SQIVND (reference sequence). V lost 5 bases and J 2 bases, leaving 15 bases between the germline ends. The CDR3 has 15 residues. CDR3 sequence reads: CASSAPGEGNYGYTF. The DNA for the CDR3 is TGTGCCAGTAGTGCCCCCGGGGAGGGGAACTATGGCTACACCTTC.

J is TRBJ2-5 and V is TRBV5-4, with 9 bases fitting TRBD1. Germline V gives CDR1 SGHNT, CDR2 YYREEE (reference sequence). With V trimmed by 0 bases and J by 2 bases, 5 bases remained unmatched. CDR3 length: 16 residues. CDR3 bases: TGTGCCAGCAGCTTGGGCGGGACAGGGACTCAAGAGACCCAGTACTTC. This gives the protein CASSLGGTGTQETQYF.

The chain is built from TRBV19 and TRBJ2-6; the match to TRBD1 covers 10 bases. The CDR3 runs to 19 residues. Germline CDR1 is LNHDA and CDR2 is SQIVND (reference sequence). V was clipped by 6 bases and J by 4 bases; unmatched bases: 15. CDR3 nucleotides: TGTGCCAGTAGCCACCCAAACTGGGACAGGGGATCGGGGGCCAACGTCCTGACTTTC. Translating it yields CASSHPNWDRGSGANVLTF.

This chain connects TRBV7-2 to TRBJ2-7, with D possibly being TRBD2 (7 bases). CDR1 and CDR2 (germline): SGHTA, FQGNSA. Trimming shortened V by 2 bases and J by 5 bases, and 13 bases separated the two germline ends. This CDR3 is 14 amino acids long. CDR3 residues: CASSLNSGGDEQYF. CDR3 sequence (DNA): TGTGCCAGCAGCTTAAATTCGGGGGGCGACGAGCAGTACTTC. The full variable domain, rest sourced from reference TRBV7-2 and TRBJ2-7, is GAGVSQSPSNKVTEKGKDVELRCDPISGHTALYWYRQSLGQGLEFLIYFQGNSAPDKSGLPSDRFSAERTGGSVSTLTIQRTQQEDSAVYLCASSLNSGGDEQYFGPGTRLTVT.

This chain connects TRBV6-5 to TRBJ1-2; a weak D match, TRBD1 (5 bases). The CDR3 is 14 amino acids. The germline V and J ends were trimmed by 8 bases and 8 bases, with 21 bases remaining between them. Per the germline V gene, CDR1 is MNHEY and CDR2 is SVGAGI. The CDR3 sequence is CASSVSGGRGGYTF. As DNA, the CDR3 is TGTGCCAGCTCTGTCAGCGGGGGACGGGGGGGCTACACCTTC.

The chain employs TRBV7-6 and TRBJ2-2; D is possibly TRBD2 (6 bases). The V end lost 0 bases, the J end lost 0 bases, and 11 bases lay between the germline ends. CDR1 SGHVS and CDR2 FNYEAQ come from the germline V gene. This CDR3 spans 17 amino acids. The CDR3 sequence: CASSLAQGLTNTGELFF. CDR3 bases: TGTGCCAGCAGCTTAGCTCAGGGACTCACGAACACCGGGGAGCTGTTTTTT.

This clone was counted a single time. This chain links TRBV7-2 with TRBJ2-2; D perhaps matches TRBD1 (6 bases). Germline V gives CDR1 SGHTA, CDR2 FQGNSA. CDR3 size: 15 residues. The V end was cut by 4 bases, the J end by 0 bases, with 9 bases between. Here the CDR3 reads CASSWTASNTGELFF. The CDR3, as DNA: TGTGCCAGCAGCTGGACAGCTTCGAACACCGGGGAGCTGTTTTTT.

The rearrangement uses TRBV29-1 and TRBJ2-5; D ambiguous. Germline CDR1 SQVTM, CDR2 ANQGSEA. The CDR3 totals 10 residues. V gave up 8 bases and J gave up 2 bases, with 6 bases separating them. The CDR3 is CSMWQETQYF. As DNA, the CDR3 is TGCAGCATGTGGCAAGAGACCCAGTACTTC. The variable domain in full, with the rest retrieved from reference TRBV29-1 and TRBJ2-5, is SAVISQKPSRDICQRGTSLTIQCQVDSQVTMMFWYRQQPGQSLTLIATANQGSEATYESGFVIDKFPISRPNLTFSTLTVSNMSPEDSSIYLCSMWQETQYFGPGTRLLVL.

The chain combines TRBV19 with TRBJ2-7; the D is unclear. This CDR3 has 14 amino acids. Trimming cost V 0 bases and J 7 bases, with 13 bases left between them. CDR1 and CDR2 from the germline V gene are LNHDA and SQIVND (reference sequence). The CDR3 DNA reads TGTGCCAGTAGTATAGATGGCTGGGGTAGGGAGCAGTACTTC. It codes for CASSIDGWGREQYF.

The chain joins TRBV11-2 to TRBJ2-1, with 11 bases lining up with TRBD2. V was pared by 5 bases and J by 4 bases, with 7 bases of the junction left unmatched. Germline V gene lookup returns CDR1 SGHAT and CDR2 FQNNGV. The CDR3 contains 16 residues. CDR3 sequence: CASSKGGLAVYNEQFF. The CDR3 DNA follows: TGTGCCAGCAGCAAAGGGGGACTAGCGGTATACAATGAGCAGTTCTTC.

The J gene is TRBJ2-3, the V gene TRBV5-1; no firm D call. CDR1 and CDR2 from the germline V gene are SGHRS and YFSETQ. The length of the CDR3 is 15 residues. Trimming removed 3 bases from V and 5 bases from J, with 16 bases in between. Written as DNA, the CDR3 is TGCGCCAGCAGCTCTTGGAGTAGGGTGGAAGATACGCAGTATTTT. Protein product: CASSSWSRVEDTQYF.

This clone was detected once. The rearrangement uses TRBV4-3 and TRBJ2-2, with TRBD1 as a possible D gene (6 bases). Looked up from germline, CDR1 is LGHNA and CDR2 is YSLEER. The CDR3 loop spans 18 amino acids. V shed 2 bases and J shed 2 bases, with 18 bases lying between them. DNA of the CDR3: TGCGCCAGCAGCCAATATTTACCACTCGGGACAAACACCGGGGAGCTGTTTTTT. Translation: CASSQYLPLGTNTGELFF.

V usage is TRBV4-3 and J usage is TRBJ2-2, with 7 positions matching TRBD2. The J segment lost 0 bases and the V segment lost 1 base, leaving 2 bases of the junction unmatched. Germline CDR1 reads LGHNA; CDR2 reads YSLEER. The CDR3 contains 16 residues. CDR3 nucleotides: TGCGCCAGCAGCCAAGCGGGGGGAGCGAACACCGGGGAGCTGTTTTTT. It is translated as CASSQAGGANTGELFF.

The rearrangement joins TRBV5-4 to TRBJ2-2, with TRBD1 identical over 7 bases. V shed 0 bases, J shed 9 bases, and the junction held 8 bases outside the gene matches. Germline V gene sequence: CDR1 SGHNT, CDR2 YYREEE (reference sequence). CDR3 length equals 15 residues. The CDR3 DNA reads TGTGCCAGCAGCTTGGAGGGGGCTGCTAACCGGGAGCTGTTTTTT. Translated, it gives CASSLEGAANRELFF.

The rearrangement uses TRBV6-6 and TRBJ2-7; 8 bases match TRBD2. This CDR3 contains 15 residues. Germline CDR1 is MNHNY and CDR2 is SVGAGI (reference sequence). With 4 bases clipped from V and 3 bases from J, the junction kept 8 bases outside the gene matches. In DNA form, the CDR3 reads TGTGCCAGCAGTTCCCCGGCGGGGGGATACTACGAGCAGTACTTC. Amino acids: CASSSPAGGYYEQYF.

CDR3 amino acids: CASSLGRSYEQYF. Here the CDR3 DNA reads TGTGCCAGCAGTTTGGGACGTTCCTACGAGCAGTACTTC. The chain employs TRBV28 and TRBJ2-7; D assignment may be TRBD1 or TRBD2 (5 bases each). The CDR3 runs 13 residues. Trimming shortened V by 3 bases and J by 1 base, and 7 bases separated the two germline ends. Germline V gene data show CDR1 as MDHEN and CDR2 as SYDVKM.

The chain uses TRBV2 and TRBJ1-5; 10 positions match TRBD1. With V trimmed by 6 bases and J by 0 bases, 2 bases remained unmatched. From germline, CDR1 is SNHLY and CDR2 FYNNEI. The CDR3 runs 15 residues. The CDR3 coding sequence is TGTGCCAGCAGAGGGACAGGGGATAGCAATCAGCCCCAGCATTTT. This gives the protein CASRGTGDSNQPQHF.